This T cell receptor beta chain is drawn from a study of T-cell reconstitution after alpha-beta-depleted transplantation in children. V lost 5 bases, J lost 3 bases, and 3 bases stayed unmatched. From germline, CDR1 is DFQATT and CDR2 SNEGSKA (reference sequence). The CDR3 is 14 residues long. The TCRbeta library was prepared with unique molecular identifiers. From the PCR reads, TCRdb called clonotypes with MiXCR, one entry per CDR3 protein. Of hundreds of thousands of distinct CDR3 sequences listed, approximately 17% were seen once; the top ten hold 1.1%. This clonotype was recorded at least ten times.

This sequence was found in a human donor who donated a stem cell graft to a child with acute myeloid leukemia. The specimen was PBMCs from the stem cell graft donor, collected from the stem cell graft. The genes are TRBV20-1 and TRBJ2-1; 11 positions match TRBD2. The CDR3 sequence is CSAGLAGGYNEQFF. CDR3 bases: TGCAGTGCTGGGCTAGCGGGGGGCTACAATGAGCAGTTCTTC.